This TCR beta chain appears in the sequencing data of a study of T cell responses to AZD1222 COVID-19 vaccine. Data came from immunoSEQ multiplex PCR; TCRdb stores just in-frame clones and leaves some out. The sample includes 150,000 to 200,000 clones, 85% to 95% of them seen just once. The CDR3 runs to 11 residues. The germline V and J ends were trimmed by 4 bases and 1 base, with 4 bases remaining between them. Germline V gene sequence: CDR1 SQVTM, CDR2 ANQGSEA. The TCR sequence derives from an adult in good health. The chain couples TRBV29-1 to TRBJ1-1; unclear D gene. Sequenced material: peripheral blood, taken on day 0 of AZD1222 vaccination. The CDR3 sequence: CSVGENTEAFF. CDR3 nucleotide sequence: TGCAGCGTTGGGGAGAACACTGAAGCTTTCTTT.